This T cell receptor (beta chain) was found in a study of control samples from healthy donors and cancer patients. Germline CDR1 SGHTS, CDR2 YDEGEE. CDR3 length: 18 amino acids. Unmatched junction bases numbered 6, after V lost 1 base and J lost 0 bases. Some clones are missing from TCRdb's copy, which holds only in-frame ones; the method was immunoSEQ multiplex PCR. The table records 150,000 or so clones, 93% of them present only once. The rearrangement joins TRBV5-8 to TRBJ2-1; 11 bases are shared with TRBD2. This sequence originates from a man aged 18 to 29 in good health. Sequenced: blood. CDR3 nucleotide sequence: TGTGCCAGCAGCTTGTTTTTCGGACTAGCGGGCTCCTACAATGAGCAGTTCTTC. Amino acid sequence: CASSLFFGLAGSYNEQFF.